These 6 T cell receptor beta chains were sequenced from one sample in a study of blood T cell repertoires in COVID-19. Using immunoSEQ multiplex PCR, the repertoire was profiled, and TCRdb retains in-frame clones only, with some absent. The repertoire holds roughly 250,000 clones, with about 90% as singletons. The sample comprised PBMCs or T cells enriched from blood (not recorded which). The source is a human donor in a cohort exposed to, infected with or recovered from COVID-19 (not recorded which). The donor label of this sample is uncertain.

The gene calls are TRBV7-8 and TRBJ1-6, with 7 bases aligning to TRBD1. Germline V gives CDR1 SGHVS, CDR2 FQNEAQ. The trim removed 5 bases at V and 6 bases at J, leaving 7 bases unmatched. This CDR3 is 15 amino acids long. The CDR3 loop reads CASSLDRVANSPLHF. CDR3 sequence (DNA): TGTGCCAGCAGCCTTGACAGGGTGGCTAATTCACCCCTCCACTTT.

V gene TRBV18 combines with J gene TRBJ1-6; possible D gene TRBD1, 5 bases. The V and J ends lost 6 bases and 5 bases respectively, with 14 bases between them. Germline V CDR1 and CDR2: KGHSH, LQKENI. This CDR3 spans 15 amino acids. CDR3 nucleotides: TGTGCCAGCTCTACCCAGCGCAGGGATAATTCACCCCTCCACTTT. This codes for CASSTQRRDNSPLHF. Full variable domain (outside the CDR3, taken from reference TRBV18 and TRBJ1-6): NAGVMQNPRHLVRRRGQEARLRCSPMKGHSHVYWYRQLPEEGLKFMVYLQKENIIDESGMPKERFSAEFPKEGPSILRIQQVVRGDSAAYFCASSTQRRDNSPLHFGNGTRLTVT.

The V call is TRBV4-3, the J call TRBJ1-6; a possible D gene is TRBD1 (6 bases). Germline-derived CDR1 and CDR2 are LGHNA and YSLEER. Between the trimmed V and J ends, which lost 2 bases and 7 bases, there was a span of 9 bases. This CDR3 is built from 14 residues. This chain's CDR3 is CASSQTGTNSPLHF. The CDR3 nucleotides read TGCGCCAGCAGCCAAACAGGGACCAATTCACCCCTCCACTTT.

The chain employs TRBV6-5 and TRBJ1-3; unclear D gene. V dropped 6 bases and J dropped 5 bases, with 17 bases sitting between them. The CDR3 runs 15 residues. Germline CDR1 is MNHEY and CDR2 is SVGAGI. The CDR3 DNA reads as TGTGCCAGCAGCCAAAATGGGCAGCTAAGAAACACCATATATTTT. Translating gives CASSQNGQLRNTIYF.

The chain recombines TRBV30 with TRBJ2-7; D possibly corresponds to TRBD1 (7 bases). Germline CDR1 is GTSNPN and CDR2 is SVGIG (reference sequence). This CDR3 is built from 12 residues. The CDR3 DNA sequence: TGTGCGAGGGGGGACAGTTCCTACGAGCAGTACTTC. Protein: CARGDSSYEQYF.

In regard to this clone: Other DNA sequences from this sample encode an identical CDR3 as well. The gene calls are TRBV6-5 and TRBJ1-5; 8 bases fit TRBD1. Germline V gene lookup returns CDR1 MNHEY and CDR2 SVGAGI. The J segment lost 6 bases and the V segment lost 6 bases, leaving 4 bases of the junction unmatched. The CDR3 spans 13 residues. This CDR3 reads CASRDRAGQPQHF. DNA of the CDR3: TGTGCCAGCAGGGACAGGGCTGGTCAGCCCCAGCATTTT.